The 16 T cell receptor beta chains below were found in one sample sequenced in a study of blood T cell repertoires in COVID-19. The protocol was immunoSEQ multiplex PCR, while the TCRdb copy is restricted to in-frame clones and leaves out a portion. This repertoire shows under 300,000 clones, about 86% found once; its top ten account for roughly a tenth. The sample comprised peripheral blood. These receptors were obtained from a woman aged 80 or over with acute or convalescent COVID-19.

This chain connects TRBV5-4 to TRBJ1-1; weak D call: TRBD1 (6 bases). CDR1 is SGHNT, CDR2 YYREEE, per germline (reference sequence). CDR3 size: 15 residues. The V gene lost 1 base and the J gene lost 0 bases, with 10 bases spanning the gap. The CDR3 is CASSLPGAMNTEAFF. The CDR3 coding sequence is TGTGCCAGCAGCTTGCCAGGGGCCATGAACACTGAAGCTTTCTTT. The variable domain in full, with the rest retrieved from reference TRBV5-4 and TRBJ1-1, is ETGVTQSPTHLIKTRGQQVTLRCSSQSGHNTVSWYQQALGQGPQFIFQYYREEENGRGNFPPRFSGLQFPNYSSELNVNALELDDSALYLCASSLPGAMNTEAFFGQGTRLTVV.

This rearrangement joins TRBV21-1 to TRBJ1-2; the table's D gene call, TRBD1, was not cross checked with the DNA. TRBV21-1 is described as a pseudogene. The CDR3 extends over 20 amino acids. The CDR3 here is CASSKGRRVRGREKIYGYTF. CDR3 coding DNA: TGTGCCAGCAGCAAAGGGAGAAGGGTCAGGGGGCGCGAGAAAATTTATGGCTACACCTTC.

The CDR3 protein is CASSYGGGLAGERQFF. DNA of the CDR3: TGTGCCAGCAGTTACGGAGGCGGACTAGCGGGGGAGAGGCAGTTCTTC. The chain employs TRBV6-2 or TRBV6-3 and TRBJ2-1, with 13 bases lining up with TRBD2. This CDR3 is 16 amino acids long. Looked up from germline, CDR1 is MNHEY and CDR2 is SVGEGT. V was clipped by 2 bases and J by 12 bases; unmatched bases: 10.

The chain combines TRBV19 with TRBJ1-5, with 12 nucleotides matching TRBD1. This CDR3 is 16 amino acids long. V was pared by 4 bases and J by 6 bases, with 7 bases of the junction left unmatched. Germline loops: CDR1 LNHDA, CDR2 SQIVND (reference sequence). CDR3 sequence reads: CASSTSGTGGSQPQHF. In DNA form, the CDR3 reads TGTGCCAGTAGTACGTCCGGGACAGGGGGCAGTCAGCCCCAGCATTTT.

This chain uses TRBV27 with TRBJ2-1; the match to TRBD1 covers 12 bases. V lost 5 bases to trimming and J lost 8 bases; unmatched junction nucleotides: 10. The CDR3 sequence is 16 residues long. Germline CDR1 MNHEY, CDR2 SMNVEV (reference sequence). This CDR3 reads CASSSPRDRGRDEQFF. The CDR3 DNA sequence: TGTGCCAGCAGTAGCCCACGGGACAGGGGGCGGGATGAGCAGTTCTTC.

The chain joins TRBV5-6 to TRBJ2-2; D possibly corresponds to TRBD1 (5 bases). Germline assignment: CDR1 SGHDT and CDR2 YYEEEE. This CDR3 region has 14 residues. Between the trimmed V and J ends, which lost 1 base and 5 bases, there was a span of 9 bases. CDR3 coding DNA: TGTGCCAGCAGCTTGCCAGGGTCAACCGGGGAGCTGTTTTTT. Its protein is CASSLPGSTGELFF. The full variable domain, in which reference TRBV5-6 and TRBJ2-2 provide the parts outside the CDR3, is DAGVTQSPTHLIKTRGQQVTLRCSPKSGHDTVSWYQQALGQGPQFIFQYYEEEERQRGNFPDRFSGHQFPNYSSELNVNALLLGDSALYLCASSLPGSTGELFFGEGSRLTVL.

This chain connects TRBV11-2 to TRBJ2-7; D is unresolved. Germline values: CDR1 SGHAT, CDR2 FQNNGV. The CDR3 contains 14 residues. The germline V and J ends were trimmed by 6 bases and 4 bases, with 16 bases remaining between them. The CDR3 here is CASRPTGTLYEQYF. CDR3 nucleotide sequence: TGTGCCAGCAGACCGACTGGAACCCTATACGAGCAGTACTTC.

In its sample, this clone was seen a few times. The chain is built from TRBV4-1 and TRBJ2-7, with TRBD1 identical over 11 bases. V was clipped by 8 bases and J by 3 bases; unmatched bases: 9. This CDR3 comprises 15 residues. Germline V CDR1 and CDR2: MGHRA, YSYEKL. This CDR3 is CASGPGQGVLYEQYF. Written as DNA, the CDR3 is TGCGCCAGCGGACCGGGACAGGGGGTTCTCTACGAGCAGTACTTC.

The J gene is TRBJ1-1, the V gene TRBV3-1 (or the pseudogene TRBV3-2), with 7 bases identical to TRBD1. J was trimmed by 6 bases and V by 2 bases; bases with no gene match: 6. CDR3 size: 14 residues. CDR1 is LGHDT and CDR2 is YNNKEL in the germline V gene (reference sequence). The CDR3 bases are TGTGCCAGCAGCCAAAGGGGGCTGATTTCTGAAGCTTTCTTT. It encodes CASSQRGLISEAFF.

As regards this clone: Other DNA sequences in this sample translate to the same CDR3. The V call is TRBV12-3 or TRBV12-4, the J call TRBJ2-7; 8 bases are shared with TRBD2. This CDR3 is built from 13 residues. Trimming took 5 bases from V and 2 from J; bases not matched to a gene: 2. The CDR3 region is CASSRSGTYEQYF. CDR3 bases: TGTGCCAGCAGTCGTAGCGGGACCTACGAGCAGTACTTC.

The chain joins TRBV6-5 to TRBJ1-2, with D tentatively TRBD1 (6 bases). The CDR3 is 14 residues long. The germline V and J ends were trimmed by 7 bases and 5 bases, with 17 bases remaining between them. CDR1 MNHEY and CDR2 SVGAGI come from the germline V gene. This CDR3 reads CASTPGGARYGYTF. CDR3 coding DNA: TGTGCCAGCACCCCGGGGGGGGCACGGTATGGCTACACCTTC.

This clone has a single count. Here the CDR3 DNA reads TGCGCCAGCAGCTTGGTCGGGGGGACCCTCTCTGGGGCCAACGTCCTGACTTTC. The encoded protein is CASSLVGGTLSGANVLTF. V usage is TRBV5-1 and J usage is TRBJ2-6; 7 nucleotides agree with TRBD2. Germline V gives CDR1 SGHRS, CDR2 YFSETQ. CDR3 size: 18 residues. Germline trimming cut 0 bases from V and 0 bases from J; bases unmatched to any gene: 6.

This chain uses TRBV7-6 with TRBJ2-3, with TRBD1 as a possible D gene (6 bases). Trimming took off 2 bases at V and 2 bases at J, with 14 bases between the two ends. Germline V gene data show CDR1 as SGHVS and CDR2 as FNYEAQ. The CDR3 is 16 amino acids. CDR3 DNA sequence: TGTGCCAGCAGCTTATCTGGGGGCCAAAACACAGATACGCAGTATTTT. It translates to CASSLSGGQNTDTQYF. The full variable domain, completed using reference TRBV7-6 and TRBJ2-3, is GAGVSQSPRYKVTKRGQDVALRCDPISGHVSLYWYRQALGQGPEFLTYFNYEAQQDKSGLPNDRFSAERPEGSISTLTIQRTEQRDSAMYRCASSLSGGQNTDTQYFGPGTRLTVL.

V and J are TRBV15 and TRBJ2-5; D remains unclear. V was shortened by 0 bases and J by 0 bases, with 8 bases between the two germline ends. The CDR3 is 15 amino acids. The germline CDR1 and CDR2 sequences are LNHNV and YYDKDF (reference sequence). The CDR3 nucleotides read TGTGCCACCAGCAGAGATCGAGCGTACCAAGAGACCCAGTACTTC. Amino acids: CATSRDRAYQETQYF.

This chain joins TRBV19 and TRBJ1-4; a possible D gene is TRBD1 (5 bases). The V end lost 6 bases, the J end lost 3 bases, and 8 bases lay between the germline ends. This CDR3 has 13 residues. CDR1 and CDR2 (germline): LNHDA, SQIVND (reference sequence). DNA for the CDR3: TGTGCCAGTAGCCAGGGTCCTAATGAAAAACTGTTTTTT. Protein sequence: CASSQGPNEKLFF.

The chain couples TRBV7-9 to TRBJ2-7, with 7 nucleotides matching TRBD2. This CDR3 contains 15 residues. Germline lookup yields CDR1 SEHNR and CDR2 FQNEAQ (reference sequence). The V and J ends lost 0 bases and 4 bases, in that order; junction bases with no gene match: 6. The CDR3 DNA sequence: TGTGCCAGCAGCTTAGCCGCGGGGAGGGCATACGAGCAGTACTTC. Its translation is CASSLAAGRAYEQYF.